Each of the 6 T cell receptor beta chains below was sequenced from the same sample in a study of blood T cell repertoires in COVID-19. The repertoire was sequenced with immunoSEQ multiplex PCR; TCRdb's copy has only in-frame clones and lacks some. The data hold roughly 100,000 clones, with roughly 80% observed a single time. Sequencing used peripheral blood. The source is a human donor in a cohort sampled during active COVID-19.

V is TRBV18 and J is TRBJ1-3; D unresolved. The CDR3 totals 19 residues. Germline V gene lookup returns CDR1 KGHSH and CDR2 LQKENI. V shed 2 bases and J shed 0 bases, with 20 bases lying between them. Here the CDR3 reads CASSPLEAGLPSSGNTIYF. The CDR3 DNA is TGTGCCAGCTCACCATTGGAGGCAGGACTGCCGAGCTCTGGAAACACCATATATTTT.

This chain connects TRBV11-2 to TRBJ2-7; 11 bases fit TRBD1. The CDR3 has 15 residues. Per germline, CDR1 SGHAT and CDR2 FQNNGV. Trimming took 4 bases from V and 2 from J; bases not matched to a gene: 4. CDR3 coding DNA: TGTGCCAGCAGCTCACCGGGACAGGGGGCCTACGAGCAGTACTTC. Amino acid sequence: CASSSPGQGAYEQYF. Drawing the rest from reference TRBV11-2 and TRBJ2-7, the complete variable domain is EAGVAQSPRYKIIEKRQSVAFWCNPISGHATLYWYQQILGQGPKLLIQFQNNGVVDDSQLPKDRFSAERLKGVDSTLKIQPAKLEDSAVYLCASSSPGQGAYEQYFGPGTRLTVT.

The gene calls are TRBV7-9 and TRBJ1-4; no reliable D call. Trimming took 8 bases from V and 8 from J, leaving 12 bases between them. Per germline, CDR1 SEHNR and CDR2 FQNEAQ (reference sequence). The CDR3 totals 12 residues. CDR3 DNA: TGTGCCAGCGCTGAAGTTCTAGAAAAACTGTTTTTT. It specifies CASAEVLEKLFF.

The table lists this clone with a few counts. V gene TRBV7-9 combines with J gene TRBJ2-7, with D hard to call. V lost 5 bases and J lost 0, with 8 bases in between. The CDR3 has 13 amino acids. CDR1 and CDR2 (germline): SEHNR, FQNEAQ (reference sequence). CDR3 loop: CASSRGISYEQYF. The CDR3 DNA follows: TGTGCCAGCAGCCGCGGCATCTCCTACGAGCAGTACTTC.

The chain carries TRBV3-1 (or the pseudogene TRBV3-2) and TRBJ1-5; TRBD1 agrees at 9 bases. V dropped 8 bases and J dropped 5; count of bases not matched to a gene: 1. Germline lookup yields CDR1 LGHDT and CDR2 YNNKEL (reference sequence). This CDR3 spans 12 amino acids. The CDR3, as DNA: TGTGCCAGCGGGACAGGGCATCAGCCCCAGCATTTT. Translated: CASGTGHQPQHF.

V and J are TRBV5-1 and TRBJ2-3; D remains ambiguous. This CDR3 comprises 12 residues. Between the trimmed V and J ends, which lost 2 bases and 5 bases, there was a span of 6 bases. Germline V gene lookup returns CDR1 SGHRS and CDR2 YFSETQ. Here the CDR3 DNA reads TGCGCCAGCAGCTTTTCCAGAGATACGCAGTATTTT. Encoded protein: CASSFSRDTQYF.